The 15 T cell receptor beta chains in this list originate from one sample, sequenced in a study of T cell repertoires in ileal Crohn's disease. Repertoires were generated with immunoSEQ multiplex PCR, while TCRdb's copy carries only in-frame clones and drops some. The sample has under 35,000 clones; about 82% are singletons. The specimen sequenced was ileal tissue. The receptors derive from an adult with Crohn's disease.

This clone was observed a single time. This chain connects TRBV6-5 to TRBJ1-6, with TRBD1 as a possible D gene (5 bases). Trimming pared 3 bases from V and 8 bases from J, leaving 8 bases between. Per germline, CDR1 MNHEY and CDR2 SVGAGI. The CDR3 is made up of 13 amino acids. The CDR3 loop is CASSYRDYSPLHF. The CDR3 DNA reads TGTGCCAGCAGTTATCGGGACTATTCACCCCTCCACTTT.

This sequence joins TRBV4-2 and TRBJ2-1; weak D call: TRBD2 (6 bases). CDR1 is LGHNA and CDR2 is YNFKEQ in the germline V gene. The CDR3 sequence is 16 residues long. V lost 3 bases and J lost 4, with 16 bases in between. The CDR3 region has the DNA TGTGCCAGCAGCCAGGGCGGGGTCGGTGGGTACAATGAGCAGTTCTTC. Translation: CASSQGGVGGYNEQFF.

The chain recombines TRBV18 with TRBJ2-7, with D perhaps matching TRBD1 (5 bases). The CDR3 runs 12 residues. Germline V CDR1 and CDR2: KGHSH, LQKENI. The V end lost 6 bases, the J end lost 7 bases, and 13 bases lay between the germline ends. The CDR3 region has the DNA TGTGCCAGCTCCGGCCAGGGAAGAGAGCAGTACTTC. Its protein product is CASSGQGREQYF.

This chain joins TRBV5-4 and TRBJ1-1; D perhaps matches TRBD1 (6 bases). Germline CDR1 SGHNT, CDR2 YYREEE (reference sequence). Trimming left V 0 bases short and J 12 bases short, with 12 bases between. The CDR3 covers 12 residues. CDR3: CASSLGGPGTFF. CDR3 coding DNA: TGTGCCAGCAGCTTGGGGGGGCCGGGGACTTTCTTT.

This clone has only a few counts. J is TRBJ1-2 and V is TRBV29-1; TRBD1 matches at 7 bases. After removal of 3 bases from V and 3 bases from J, the junction contained 7 bases not matched to a gene. Germline V gene data show CDR1 as SQVTM and CDR2 as ANQGSEA. The CDR3 loop spans 14 amino acids. Here the CDR3 reads CSVDRGQVDYGYTF. The CDR3 DNA follows: TGCAGCGTTGATAGGGGGCAGGTGGACTATGGCTACACCTTC.

The V gene is TRBV4-2, the J gene TRBJ2-1; D possibly corresponds to TRBD2 (6 bases). The CDR3 is made up of 16 amino acids. V was pared by 3 bases and J by 7 bases, with 19 bases between. CDR1 is LGHNA, CDR2 YNFKEQ, per germline. The CDR3 DNA reads TGTGCCAGCAGCCACGAAACGGGAGCGCTTTCGAATGAGCAGTTCTTC. Protein product: CASSHETGALSNEQFF.

V usage is TRBV19 and J usage is TRBJ2-3; no clear D gene. Trimming removed 7 bases from V and 1 base from J, with 12 bases in between. CDR3 length equals 14 residues. Germline loops: CDR1 LNHDA, CDR2 SQIVND (reference sequence). DNA for the CDR3: TGTGCCAGTAAGTTGAGAAGCGGCACAGATACGCAGTATTTT. Translation gives CASKLRSGTDTQYF.

This clone was observed a single time. The V call is TRBV6-5, the J call TRBJ2-7; D may be TRBD1 (5 bases). V was cut by 0 bases and J by 6 bases, with 15 bases left in between. CDR3 size: 15 residues. Germline lookup yields CDR1 MNHEY and CDR2 SVGAGI. The DNA for the CDR3 is TGTGCCAGCAGTTACTCGAGACAGTGGGTACTCGAGCAGTACTTC. Translation gives CASSYSRQWVLEQYF.

The chain carries TRBV7-8 and TRBJ1-6; D might be TRBD1 (6 bases). Trimming took off 4 bases at V and 11 bases at J, with 18 bases between the two ends. From germline, CDR1 is SGHVS and CDR2 FQNEAQ. The CDR3 sequence is 15 residues long. For the CDR3, the DNA is TGTGCCAGCAGCTCCTTACAGGGCCCTTCGACACCCCTCCACTTT. The encoded protein is CASSSLQGPSTPLHF.

This clone was detected only once. The J gene is TRBJ2-3, the V gene TRBV9; 8 bases are a match to TRBD2. The CDR3 sequence is 15 residues long. J lost 1 base, V lost 5 bases, and 6 bases had no gene match. Germline CDR1 is SGDLS and CDR2 is YYNGEE. Here the CDR3 reads CASRPGLAGTDTQYF. As DNA, the CDR3 is TGTGCCAGCAGGCCAGGACTAGCCGGCACAGATACGCAGTATTTT.

V usage is TRBV7-2 and J usage is TRBJ2-7; 7 bases match TRBD1. Germline trimming cut 1 base from V and 7 bases from J; bases unmatched to any gene: 7. The CDR3 has 14 residues. CDR1 and CDR2 from the germline V gene are SGHTA and FQGNSA. The CDR3 DNA reads TGTGCCAGCAGCTTAGACAGGGGAAGTCGGGAGCAGTACTTC. As protein: CASSLDRGSREQYF.

This clone was seen only once. The rearrangement links TRBV19 to TRBJ1-1; D might be TRBD1 (6 bases). Trimming removed 3 bases at V and 4 bases at J, with 9 bases between. The CDR3 spans 13 residues. Per the germline V gene, CDR1 is LNHDA and CDR2 is SQIVND (reference sequence). The CDR3: CASSIQGSTEAFF. CDR3 DNA: TGTGCCAGTAGTATTCAGGGGAGCACTGAAGCTTTCTTT.

Notes on this clone: The junction does not match germline at one end; this may be a read error. This same CDR3 is encoded by further DNA sequences in the sample. V usage is TRBV7-9 and J usage is TRBJ1-6, with D unclear. In germline, CDR1 is SEHNR, CDR2 FQNEAQ (reference sequence). This CDR3 has 15 residues. CDR3 protein: CASSGMSAHNSPLHF. The DNA for the CDR3 is TGTGCCAGTTCGGGTATGTCAGCACATAATTCCCCCCTCCACTTT.

The chain carries TRBV27 and TRBJ1-1; D is unresolved. Germline CDR1 and CDR2: MNHEY and SMNVEV (reference sequence). The CDR3 is made up of 15 amino acids. Between the trimmed V and J ends, which lost 3 bases and 0 bases, there was a span of 11 bases. The CDR3 loop reads CASSLAGRMNTEAFF. CDR3 DNA sequence: TGTGCCAGCAGTTTGGCAGGCCGAATGAACACTGAAGCTTTCTTT.

The J gene is TRBJ1-1, the V gene TRBV19, with 10 bases identical to TRBD1. The V gene's germline CDR1 is LNHDA and CDR2 SQIVND (reference sequence). The J segment lost 4 bases and the V segment lost 1 base, leaving 6 bases of the junction unmatched. CDR3 size: 16 residues. The CDR3 sequence is CASSIGTGGRGTEAFF. The CDR3 DNA sequence: TGTGCCAGTAGTATAGGGACAGGGGGACGCGGCACTGAAGCTTTCTTT.